This T cell receptor (beta chain) was retrieved from a study of beta chain features in type 1 diabetes. As to this clone: Its antigen is not known.

Study-level results: Insertions at VDJ junctions were less frequent in type 1 diabetes patients. These patients also deleted more nucleotides at the same junctions. Patients and controls would be equally affected if PCR favored shorter templates.

Of the isolated RNA, all was reverse transcribed, and so the sequenced material was expressed TCRB transcripts. The data were produced by immunoSEQ multiplex PCR, yet TCRdb's version contains in-frame clones alone and is incomplete. Of 150,000 to 200,000 clones in the sample, less than 9.5% are singletons; the top ten hold about 2.5%. Sorting based on CD45RO/CCR7/CD25/CD127/CD95/CD27 separated CD4+ naive, central memory, regulatory and stem cell-like memory cells. Each population that was sorted was more than 98% pure. CDR1 SGHKS and CDR2 YYEKEE come from the germline V gene (reference sequence). The CDR3 covers 12 residues. V was pared by 2 bases and J by 5 bases, with 1 base of the junction left unmatched.

This chain links TRBV5-5 with TRBJ2-7; 7 bases match TRBD2. The clonotype was recovered from a woman under 30 in good health. Sequenced sample: central memory CD4+ T cells from blood. For the CDR3, the DNA is TGTGCCAGCAGCTTTCGGGGGGACGAGCAGTACTTC. This codes for CASSFRGDEQYF.